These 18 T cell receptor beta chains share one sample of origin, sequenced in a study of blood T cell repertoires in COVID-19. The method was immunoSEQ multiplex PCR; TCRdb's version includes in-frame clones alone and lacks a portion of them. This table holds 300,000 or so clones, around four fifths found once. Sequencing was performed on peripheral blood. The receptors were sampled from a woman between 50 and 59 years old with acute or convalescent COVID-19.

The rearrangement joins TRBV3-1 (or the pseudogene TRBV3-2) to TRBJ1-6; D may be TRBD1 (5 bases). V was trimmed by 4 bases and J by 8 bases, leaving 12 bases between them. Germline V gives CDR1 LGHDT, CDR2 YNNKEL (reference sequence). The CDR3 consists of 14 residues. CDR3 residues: CASSPTVDYSPLHF. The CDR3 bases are TGTGCCAGCAGCCCGACAGTGGATTATTCACCCCTCCACTTT.

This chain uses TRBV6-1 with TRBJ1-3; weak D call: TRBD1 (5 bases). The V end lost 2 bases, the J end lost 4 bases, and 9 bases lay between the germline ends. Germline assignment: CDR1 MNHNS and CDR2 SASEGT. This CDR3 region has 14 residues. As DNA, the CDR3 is TGTGCCAGCAGTGAACGCGGGGGAGGAAACACCATATATTTT. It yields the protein CASSERGGGNTIYF.

The DNA of the CDR3 is TGCGCCAGCAGCTTGGGGTTTCCCGACAGGTTGGGCAATCAGCCCCAGCATTTT. Translated, it gives CASSLGFPDRLGNQPQHF. The chain is built from TRBV5-1 and TRBJ1-5; D may be TRBD1 (6 bases). The V gene lost 0 bases and the J gene lost 2 bases, with 18 bases spanning the gap. CDR3 length: 18 amino acids. Looked up from germline, CDR1 is SGHRS and CDR2 is YFSETQ.

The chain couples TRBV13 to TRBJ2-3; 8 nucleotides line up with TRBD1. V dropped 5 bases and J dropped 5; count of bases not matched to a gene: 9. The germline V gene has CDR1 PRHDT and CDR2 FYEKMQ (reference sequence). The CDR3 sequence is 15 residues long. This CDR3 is CASSPGTGKRDTQYF. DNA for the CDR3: TGTGCCAGCAGCCCCGGGACAGGCAAGAGAGATACGCAGTATTTT.

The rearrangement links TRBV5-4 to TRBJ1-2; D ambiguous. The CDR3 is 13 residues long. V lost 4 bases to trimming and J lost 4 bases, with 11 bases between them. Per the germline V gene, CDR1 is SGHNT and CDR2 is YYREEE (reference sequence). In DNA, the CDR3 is TGTGCCAGCAGCCAAGACCGACTCTATGGCTACACCTTC. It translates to CASSQDRLYGYTF.

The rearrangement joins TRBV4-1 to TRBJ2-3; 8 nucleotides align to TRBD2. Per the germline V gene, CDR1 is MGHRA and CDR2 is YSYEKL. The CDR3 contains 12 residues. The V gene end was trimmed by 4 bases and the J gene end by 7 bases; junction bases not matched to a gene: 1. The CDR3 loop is CASSLAGNTQYF. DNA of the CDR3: TGCGCCAGCAGCCTAGCGGGGAATACGCAGTATTTT.

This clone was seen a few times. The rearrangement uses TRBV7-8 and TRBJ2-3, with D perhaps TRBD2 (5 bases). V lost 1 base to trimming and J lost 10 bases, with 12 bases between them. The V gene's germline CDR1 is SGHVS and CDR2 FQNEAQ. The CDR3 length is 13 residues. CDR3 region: CASSLGEWSPQYF. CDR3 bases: TGTGCCAGCAGCTTAGGGGAGTGGTCCCCGCAGTATTTT.

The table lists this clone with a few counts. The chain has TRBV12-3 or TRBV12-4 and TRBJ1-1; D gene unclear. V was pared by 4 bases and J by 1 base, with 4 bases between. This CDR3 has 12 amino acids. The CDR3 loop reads CASSYRNTEAFF. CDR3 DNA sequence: TGTGCCAGCAGTTACAGGAACACTGAAGCTTTCTTT.

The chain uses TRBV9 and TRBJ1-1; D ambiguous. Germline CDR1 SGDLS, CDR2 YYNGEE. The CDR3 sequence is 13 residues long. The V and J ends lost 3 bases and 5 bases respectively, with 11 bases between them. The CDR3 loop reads CASSESGWTEAFF. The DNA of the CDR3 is TGTGCCAGCAGCGAATCGGGGTGGACTGAAGCTTTCTTT. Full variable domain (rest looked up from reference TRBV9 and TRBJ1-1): DSGVTQTPKHLITATGQRVTLRCSPRSGDLSVYWYQQSLDQGLQFLIQYYNGEERAKGNILERFSAQQFPDLHSELNLSSLELGDSALYFCASSESGWTEAFFGQGTRLTVV.

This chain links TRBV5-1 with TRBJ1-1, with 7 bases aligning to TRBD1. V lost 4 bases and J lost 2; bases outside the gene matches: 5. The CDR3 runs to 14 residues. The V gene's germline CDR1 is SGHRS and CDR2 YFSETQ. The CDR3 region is CASSTGTANTEAFF. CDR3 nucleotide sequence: TGCGCCAGCAGCACCGGGACAGCCAACACTGAAGCTTTCTTT.

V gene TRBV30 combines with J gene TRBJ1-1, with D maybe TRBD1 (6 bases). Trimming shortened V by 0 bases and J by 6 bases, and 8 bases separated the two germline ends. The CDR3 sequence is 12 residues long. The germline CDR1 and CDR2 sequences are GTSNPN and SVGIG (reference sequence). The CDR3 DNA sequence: TGTGCCTGGAGTGTACAGGGAGCTGAAGCTTTCTTT. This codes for CAWSVQGAEAFF.

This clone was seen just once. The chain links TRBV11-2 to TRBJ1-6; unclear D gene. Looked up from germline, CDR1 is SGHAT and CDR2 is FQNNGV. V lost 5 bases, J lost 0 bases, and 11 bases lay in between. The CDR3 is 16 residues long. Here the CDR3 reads CASSPMVSSYNSPLHF. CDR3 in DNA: TGTGCCAGCAGCCCCATGGTCAGCTCCTATAATTCACCCCTCCACTTT.

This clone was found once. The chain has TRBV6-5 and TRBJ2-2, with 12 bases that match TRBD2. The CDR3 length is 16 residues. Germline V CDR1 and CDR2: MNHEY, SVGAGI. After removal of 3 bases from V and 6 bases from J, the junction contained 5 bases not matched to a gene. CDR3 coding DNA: TGTGCCAGCAGTTATCCTGGGACTAGCGGGTCCGGGGAGCTGTTTTTT. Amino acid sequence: CASSYPGTSGSGELFF.

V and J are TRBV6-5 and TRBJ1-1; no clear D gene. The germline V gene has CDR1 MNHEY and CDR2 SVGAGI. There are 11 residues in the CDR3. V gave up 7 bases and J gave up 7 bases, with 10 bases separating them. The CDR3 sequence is CASTSHFEAFF. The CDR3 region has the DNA TGTGCCAGCACTTCCCACTTTGAAGCTTTCTTT.

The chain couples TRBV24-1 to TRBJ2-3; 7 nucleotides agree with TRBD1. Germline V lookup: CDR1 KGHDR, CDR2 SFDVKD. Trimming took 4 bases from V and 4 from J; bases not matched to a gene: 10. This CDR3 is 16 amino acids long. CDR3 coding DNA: TGTGCCACCAGTGACTTCGAGCGGACAGGCCCAGATACGCAGTATTTT. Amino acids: CATSDFERTGPDTQYF.

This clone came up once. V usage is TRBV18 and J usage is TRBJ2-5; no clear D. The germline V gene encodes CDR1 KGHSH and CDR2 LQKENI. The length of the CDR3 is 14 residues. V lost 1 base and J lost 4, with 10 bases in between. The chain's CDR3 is CASSPLPGSETQYF. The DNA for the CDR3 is TGTGCCAGCTCACCACTACCAGGCTCAGAGACCCAGTACTTC.

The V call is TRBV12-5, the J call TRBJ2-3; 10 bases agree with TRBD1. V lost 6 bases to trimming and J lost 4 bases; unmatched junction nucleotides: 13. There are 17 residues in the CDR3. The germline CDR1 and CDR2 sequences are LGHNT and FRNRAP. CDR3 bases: TGTGCTAGTGGATCGATACTGGGGACAGGGGAACCAGATACGCAGTATTTT. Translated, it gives CASGSILGTGEPDTQYF.

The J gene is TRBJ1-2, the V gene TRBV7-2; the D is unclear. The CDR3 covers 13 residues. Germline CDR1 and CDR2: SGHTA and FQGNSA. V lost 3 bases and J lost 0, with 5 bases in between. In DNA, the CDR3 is TGTGCCAGCAGCTTCGACTCTAACTATGGCTACACCTTC. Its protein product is CASSFDSNYGYTF.